The 12 T cell receptor beta chains reported below all come from one sample, sequenced in a study of CD8 T cells in Susac syndrome. RNA, at about 0.45 to 1 ug, was reverse transcribed with random hexamers. TCRdb passed the immunoSEQ multiplex PCR reads through MiXCR, listing each CDR3 protein once. The sample comprises under 200,000 distinct CDR3 sequences, roughly 95% of which are singletons, and under 0.12% rests with the top ten. Sequencing input: CD4+ T cells from PBMCs. The receptors stem from a human donor in good health.

This clonotype was observed a few times. The chain is built from TRBV30 and TRBJ2-1; D is unresolved. V gave up 7 bases and J gave up 3 bases, with 13 bases separating them. This CDR3 is built from 13 residues. Germline V gene data show CDR1 as GTSNPN and CDR2 as SVGIG (reference sequence). The CDR3 nucleotides read TGTGCCTCAAGCTGGTCCGACTACAATGAGCAGTTCTTC. It specifies CASSWSDYNEQFF.

The J gene is TRBJ2-2, the V gene TRBV28; 7 positions match TRBD2. The CDR3 sequence is 16 residues long. Trimming took 3 bases from V and 4 from J; bases not matched to a gene: 8. Germline V gives CDR1 MDHEN, CDR2 SYDVKM. The CDR3 region is CASSFRREGRTGELFF. CDR3 DNA: TGTGCCAGCAGTTTCAGGAGGGAGGGCCGCACCGGGGAGCTGTTTTTT.

The chain employs TRBV3-1 and TRBJ1-1; possible D gene TRBD1, 6 bases. Trimming left V 0 bases short and J 8 bases short, with 10 bases between. The CDR3 has 13 amino acids. CDR1 LGHDT and CDR2 YNNKEL come from the germline V gene (reference sequence). This chain's CDR3 is CASSQDTDSEAFF. The CDR3 DNA follows: TGTGCCAGCAGCCAAGACACGGACAGCGAAGCTTTCTTT.

The V call is TRBV7-8, the J call TRBJ2-6; 7 nucleotides agree with TRBD1. CDR1 is SGHVS and CDR2 is FQNEAQ in the germline V gene. Trimming removed 4 bases from V and 12 bases from J; junction bases left unmatched: 12. The CDR3 has 15 amino acids. The CDR3 sequence: CASSYDTGQLSVLTF. Written as DNA, the CDR3 is TGTGCCAGCAGCTACGACACGGGACAGCTCTCCGTCCTGACTTTC.

The chain recombines TRBV29-1 with TRBJ1-1, with no clear D. Trimming pared 3 bases from V and 4 bases from J, leaving 18 bases between. The CDR3 extends over 15 amino acids. Germline values: CDR1 SQVTM, CDR2 ANQGSEA. This CDR3 reads CSVDVVRGRATEAFF. CDR3 DNA sequence: TGCAGCGTTGATGTTGTCCGTGGACGGGCCACTGAAGCTTTCTTT.

V gene TRBV20-1 combines with J gene TRBJ2-1, with TRBD2 matching over 9 bases. CDR3 size: 14 residues. The germline V gene has CDR1 DFQATT and CDR2 SNEGSKA (reference sequence). V was clipped by 3 bases and J by 7 bases; unmatched bases: 7. The DNA for the CDR3 is TGCAGTGCTAGCGGGCGGGAGGGCCGAAATGAGCAGTTCTTC. Amino acids: CSASGREGRNEQFF.

V is TRBV12-3 or TRBV12-4 and J is TRBJ1-2; D is ambiguous. This CDR3 contains 14 residues. Trimming removed 3 bases from V and 8 bases from J, with 16 bases in between. In DNA, the CDR3 is TGTGCCAGCAGTTTCGTAGGAGTCCCCTGGGGCTACACCTTC. Translation gives CASSFVGVPWGYTF.

V is TRBV12-1 and J is TRBJ2-7; the table's TRBD1 call for D was not verified on the DNA. TRBV12-1 is an annotated pseudogene. CDR3 length: 12 amino acids. The CDR3 reads CASINTGDEQYV. CDR3 coding DNA: TGTGCCAGCATCAACACGGGCGACGAGCAGTACGTC.

V and J are TRBV4-3 and TRBJ2-1; D is unclear. Trimming removed 0 bases at V and 10 bases at J, with 16 bases between. The CDR3 has 15 residues. Germline CDR1 reads LGHNA; CDR2 reads YSLEER. The CDR3: CASSQDQAGSEEQFF. The DNA of the CDR3 is TGCGCCAGCAGCCAAGACCAAGCCGGCTCGGAGGAGCAGTTCTTC.

The chain is built from TRBV19 and TRBJ1-2; 9 nucleotides match TRBD1. Germline V lookup: CDR1 LNHDA, CDR2 SQIVND (reference sequence). V was clipped by 3 bases and J by 7 bases; unmatched bases: 6. The CDR3 has 14 residues. CDR3 DNA sequence: TGTGCCAGTAGTATGGGGACAGGGTCCGCTGGCTACACCTTC. It translates to CASSMGTGSAGYTF.

V usage is TRBV20-1 and J usage is TRBJ2-7, with TRBD1 identical over 8 bases. Germline CDR1 reads DFQATT; CDR2 reads SNEGSKA (reference sequence). This CDR3 region has 15 residues. With V trimmed by 7 bases and J by 3 bases, 14 bases remained unmatched. The CDR3: CSGQDRGVGDYEQYV. DNA of the CDR3: TGCAGTGGGCAAGACAGGGGAGTTGGGGACTACGAGCAGTACGTC.

The chain links TRBV28 to TRBJ2-1, with D hard to call. The CDR3 spans 12 residues. Germline V gene data show CDR1 as MDHEN and CDR2 as SYDVKM. The V gene lost 4 bases and the J gene lost 9 bases, with 10 bases spanning the gap. DNA for the CDR3: TGTGCCAGCAGTTCCTCGGGTACTGAGCAGTTCTTC. It encodes CASSSSGTEQFF.